The clone carrying this TCR beta chain was seen a few times. This entry comes from a study of T cells in Graves' hyperthyroidism and ophthalmopathy. Trimming at V came to 5 bases and at J to 4 bases, leaving 5 bases not matched to a gene. The V gene's germline CDR1 is GTSNPN and CDR2 SVGIG (reference sequence). CDR3 length equals 15 residues. RNA transcripts served as the template for amplifying TCR beta CDR3 regions. A first-round RT-PCR of the TCR CDR3 used the HTBI primer set. One entry per CDR3 protein results from TCRdb running MiXCR on the multiplex PCR reads. This sample has 600,000 to 900,000 distinct CDR3 sequences, with approximately 16% found just once.

The rearrangement uses TRBV30 and TRBJ2-3; 14 nucleotides agree with TRBD2. The sample consisted of blood. This sequence was found in a man between 18 and 35 years old with Graves' hyperthyroidism. CDR3 coding DNA: TGTGCCTGGGGGGGACTAGCGGGAGTCTCAGATACGCAGTATTTT. The encoded protein is CAWGGLAGVSDTQYF.